In its sample, the clone carrying this T cell receptor (beta chain) was seen a few times. The target antigen is unknown. The method was immunoSEQ multiplex PCR; TCRdb's version includes in-frame clones alone and lacks a portion of them. The table shows approximately 76,000 clones, with 60% to 85% occurring only once. The data were obtained in a study of vaccination effects on CD4 cells after COVID-19. Using viral peptide pools, the ViraFEST assay grew out antigen-specific CD4+ T cells prior to sequencing. Once cultured for nine to ten days, the cells underwent separation to obtain CD4+ T cells. People in the vaccine group had not been infected with SARS-CoV-2 before, and their nucleocapsid antibodies were negative. Points from the study as a whole: No early post-infection timepoints were available in the study, which also included few convalescent patients.

This CDR3 spans 16 amino acids. With 4 bases clipped from V and 3 bases from J, the junction kept 7 bases outside the gene matches. From germline, CDR1 is SEHNR and CDR2 FQNEAQ (reference sequence). This TCR came from a human donor who received a COVID-19 vaccine. The sequences come from CD4+ T cells from PBMCs cultured with SARS-CoV-2 spike peptides, collected before COVID-19 vaccination. V gene TRBV7-9 combines with J gene TRBJ2-3; 10 bases match TRBD1. The CDR3 loop reads CASSSETGGVTDTQYF. In DNA, the CDR3 is TGTGCCAGCAGCTCGGAGACAGGGGGCGTGACAGATACGCAGTATTTT.